The rows below give T cell receptor beta chains drawn from one sample of a study of blood T cells in healthy people across ages. MiXCR was run by TCRdb on the 5' RACE reads, yielding one entry per CDR3 protein. The sample carries 850,000 to 950,000 distinct CDR3 sequences, about 30% recorded once. Sample: blood. These receptors originate from a woman aged 80 or over in good health. Each CDR3 is given without its conserved first and last residue.

J gene | V gene | CDR3 protein
TRBJ2-1 | TRBV19 | AVGTRSYNEQF
TRBJ1-5 | TRBV20-1 | SASPGNSNQPQH
TRBJ2-5 | TRBV2 | ASSVQTQY
TRBJ2-3 | TRBV29-1 | STGLAGASDTQY
TRBJ2-1 | TRBV9 | ASSPYRLAGNNEQF
TRBJ2-5 | TRBV5-1 | ASTLGLGEETQY
TRBJ2-3 | TRBV12-3/TRBV12-4 | ASSAGTSGRSDAQY
TRBJ2-7 | TRBV12-3/TRBV12-4 | ASSFDQGKHEQY
TRBJ2-5 | TRBV12-3/TRBV12-4 | ASSWDGPQETQY
TRBJ1-1 | TRBV21-1 | ASSKVRVQNTEAF
TRBJ1-2 | TRBV20-1 | SARDRSPNRNYGYT
TRBJ2-1 | TRBV7-2 | ASSSRDRYNEQF
TRBJ2-5 | TRBV6-6 | ASSWRAEGLEQY
TRBJ1-1 | TRBV7-2 | ASSTQGETEAF
TRBJ2-5 | TRBV6-9 | ASSCFDQETQY
TRBJ2-5 | TRBV7-2 | ASSTTGGRGETQY
TRBJ2-7 | TRBV11-2 | ASGGYFSYEQY
TRBJ2-3 | TRBV9 | ASSVEGGLVAGVLSTDTQY
TRBJ1-1 | TRBV29-1 | SVTGTGDTEAF
TRBJ1-2 | TRBV12-3/TRBV12-4 | ASSFQVDGYT
TRBJ2-5 | TRBV6-2/TRBV6-3 | ASSTAGAQETQY
TRBJ1-4 | TRBV7-2 | ASSLSGGGNEKLF
TRBJ2-1 | TRBV7-2 | ASSLALAGDNEQF
TRBJ2-6 | TRBV15 | ATSRRSPAGAGANVLT
TRBJ1-1 | TRBV5-1 | ASSAPDRVRTEAF
TRBJ1-1 | TRBV3-1 | ASSQEVVRGTEAF
TRBJ1-2 | TRBV6-2/TRBV6-3 | VSSPRTMDNYGYT
TRBJ2-1 | TRBV6-5 | ASSYSWSSYNEQF